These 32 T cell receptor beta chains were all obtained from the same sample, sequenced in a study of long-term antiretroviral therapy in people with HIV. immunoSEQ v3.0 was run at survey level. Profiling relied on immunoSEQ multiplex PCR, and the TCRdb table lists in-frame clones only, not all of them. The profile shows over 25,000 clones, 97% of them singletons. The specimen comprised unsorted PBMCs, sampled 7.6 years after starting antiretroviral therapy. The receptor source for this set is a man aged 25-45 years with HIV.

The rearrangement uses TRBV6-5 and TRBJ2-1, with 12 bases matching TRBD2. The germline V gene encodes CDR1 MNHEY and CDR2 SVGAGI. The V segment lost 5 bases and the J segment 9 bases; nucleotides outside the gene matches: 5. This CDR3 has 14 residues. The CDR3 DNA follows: TGTGCCAGCAGTCTAGCGGGGGGGCCTGGTGAGCAGTTCTTC. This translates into CASSLAGGPGEQFF.

CDR3 protein: CASRGVTQAFF. Written as DNA, the CDR3 is TGTGCCAGCAGAGGAGTCACCCAAGCTTTCTTT. V and J are TRBV6-6 and TRBJ1-1; D remains ambiguous. V shed 6 bases and J shed 9 bases, with 11 bases lying between them. Germline CDR1 MNHNY, CDR2 SVGAGI (reference sequence). The CDR3 extends over 11 amino acids.

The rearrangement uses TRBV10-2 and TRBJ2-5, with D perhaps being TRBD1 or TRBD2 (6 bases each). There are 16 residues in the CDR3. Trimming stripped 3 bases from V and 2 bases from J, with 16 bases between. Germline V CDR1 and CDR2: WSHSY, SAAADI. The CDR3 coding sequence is TGCGCCAGCAGTGAAGGGGGGCGGGGACCACAAGAGACCCAGTACTTC. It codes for CASSEGGRGPQETQYF.

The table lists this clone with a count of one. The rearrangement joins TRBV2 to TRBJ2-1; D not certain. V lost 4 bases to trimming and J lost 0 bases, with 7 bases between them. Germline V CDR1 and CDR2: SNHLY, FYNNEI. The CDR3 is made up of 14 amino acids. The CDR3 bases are TGTGCCAGCAGTGGCCTTAGCTCCTACAATGAGCAGTTCTTC. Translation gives CASSGLSSYNEQFF.

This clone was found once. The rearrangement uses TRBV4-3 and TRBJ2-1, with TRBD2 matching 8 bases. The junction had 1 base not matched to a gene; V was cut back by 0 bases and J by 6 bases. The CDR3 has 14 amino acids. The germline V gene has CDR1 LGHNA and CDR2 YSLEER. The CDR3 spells CASSQDGTSNEQFF. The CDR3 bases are TGCGCCAGCAGCCAAGATGGGACTAGCAATGAGCAGTTCTTC.

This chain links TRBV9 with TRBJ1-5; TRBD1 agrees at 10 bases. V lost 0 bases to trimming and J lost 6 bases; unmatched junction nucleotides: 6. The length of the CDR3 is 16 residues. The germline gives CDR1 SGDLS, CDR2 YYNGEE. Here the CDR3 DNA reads TGTGCCAGCAGCGTAGAGGACAGGGGGGACAGTCAGCCCCAGCATTTT. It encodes CASSVEDRGDSQPQHF.

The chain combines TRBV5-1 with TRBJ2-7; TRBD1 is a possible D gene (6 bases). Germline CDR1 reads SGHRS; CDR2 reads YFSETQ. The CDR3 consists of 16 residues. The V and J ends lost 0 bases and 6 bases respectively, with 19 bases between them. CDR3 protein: CASSLVPPRGDSEQYF. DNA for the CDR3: TGCGCCAGCAGCTTGGTTCCCCCCAGGGGTGATAGCGAGCAGTACTTC.

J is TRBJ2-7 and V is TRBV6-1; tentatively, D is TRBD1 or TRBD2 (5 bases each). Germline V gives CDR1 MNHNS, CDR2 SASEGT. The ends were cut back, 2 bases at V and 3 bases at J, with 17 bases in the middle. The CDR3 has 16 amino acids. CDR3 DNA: TGTGCCAGCAGTGAATTCGGGGCAGGGTATAACTACGAGCAGTACTTC. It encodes CASSEFGAGYNYEQYF.

For the CDR3, the DNA is TGTGCCACCAGTGAGGGCTCTAACTATGGCTACACCTTC. Amino acid sequence: CATSEGSNYGYTF. The chain joins TRBV15 to TRBJ1-2; D uncertain. Trimming stripped 6 bases from V and 0 bases from J, with 8 bases between. Germline V lookup: CDR1 LNHNV, CDR2 YYDKDF (reference sequence). The CDR3 runs 13 residues.

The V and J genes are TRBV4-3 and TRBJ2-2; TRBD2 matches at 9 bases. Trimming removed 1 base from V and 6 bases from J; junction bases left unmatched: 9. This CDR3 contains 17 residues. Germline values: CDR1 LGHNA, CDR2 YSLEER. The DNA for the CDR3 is TGCGCCAGCAGCCAAGGGCGCGGGAGGGCCGACGCCGGGGAGCTGTTTTTT. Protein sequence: CASSQGRGRADAGELFF.

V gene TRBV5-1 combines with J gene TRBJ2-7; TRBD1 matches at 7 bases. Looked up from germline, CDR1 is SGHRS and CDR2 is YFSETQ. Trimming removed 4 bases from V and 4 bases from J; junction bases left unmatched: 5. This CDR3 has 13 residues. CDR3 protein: CASSQRQGYEQYF. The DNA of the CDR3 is TGCGCCAGCAGCCAAAGACAGGGATACGAGCAGTACTTC.

DNA for the CDR3: TGTGCCATCAGTGGATCCGGAGTAGCCACCTACTACGAGCAGTACTTC. Encoded protein: CAISGSGVATYYEQYF. The rearrangement joins TRBV10-3 to TRBJ2-7, with unresolved D. V was trimmed by 4 bases and J by 3 bases, leaving 19 bases between them. Germline V gives CDR1 ENHRY, CDR2 SYGVKD. This CDR3 region has 16 residues.

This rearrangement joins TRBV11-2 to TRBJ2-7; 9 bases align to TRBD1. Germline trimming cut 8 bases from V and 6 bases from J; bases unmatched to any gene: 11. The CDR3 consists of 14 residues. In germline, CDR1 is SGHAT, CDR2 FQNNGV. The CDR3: CASGRDRVIAEQYF. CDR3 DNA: TGTGCCAGCGGCCGGGACAGGGTTATTGCCGAGCAGTACTTC. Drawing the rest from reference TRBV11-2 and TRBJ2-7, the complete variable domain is EAGVAQSPRYKIIEKRQSVAFWCNPISGHATLYWYQQILGQGPKLLIQFQNNGVVDDSQLPKDRFSAERLKGVDSTLKIQPAKLEDSAVYLCASGRDRVIAEQYFGPGTRLTVT.

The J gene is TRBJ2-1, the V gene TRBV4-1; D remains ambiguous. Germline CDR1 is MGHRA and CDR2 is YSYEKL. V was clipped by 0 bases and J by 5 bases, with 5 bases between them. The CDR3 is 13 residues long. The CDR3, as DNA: TGCGCCAGCAGCCAAGACCTAAACAATGAGCAGTTCTTC. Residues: CASSQDLNNEQFF.

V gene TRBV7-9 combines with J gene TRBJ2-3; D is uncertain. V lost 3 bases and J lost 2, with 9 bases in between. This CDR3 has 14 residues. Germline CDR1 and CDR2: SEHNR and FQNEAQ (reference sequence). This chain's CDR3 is CASSFPANTDTQYF. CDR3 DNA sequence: TGTGCCAGCAGCTTTCCCGCTAACACAGATACGCAGTATTTT.

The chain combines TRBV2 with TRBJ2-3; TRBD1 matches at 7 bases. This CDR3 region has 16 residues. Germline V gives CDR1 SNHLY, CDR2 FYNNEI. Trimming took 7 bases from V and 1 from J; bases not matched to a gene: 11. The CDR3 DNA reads TGTGCCAGCAATCGACAGGGAATGTCGGGCACAGATACGCAGTATTTT. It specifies CASNRQGMSGTDTQYF.

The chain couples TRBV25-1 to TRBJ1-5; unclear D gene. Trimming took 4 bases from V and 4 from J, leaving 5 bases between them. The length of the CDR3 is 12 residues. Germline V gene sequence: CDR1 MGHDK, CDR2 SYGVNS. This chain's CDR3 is CASSVGNQPQHF. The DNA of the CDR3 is TGTGCCAGCAGTGTTGGGAATCAGCCCCAGCATTTT.

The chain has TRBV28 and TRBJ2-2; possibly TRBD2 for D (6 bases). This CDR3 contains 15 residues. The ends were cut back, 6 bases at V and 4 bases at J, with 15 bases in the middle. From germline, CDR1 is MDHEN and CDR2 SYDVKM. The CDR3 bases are TGTGCCAGCAGCAAAGCGGGCCCCAGCACCGGGGAGCTGTTTTTT. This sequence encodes CASSKAGPSTGELFF.

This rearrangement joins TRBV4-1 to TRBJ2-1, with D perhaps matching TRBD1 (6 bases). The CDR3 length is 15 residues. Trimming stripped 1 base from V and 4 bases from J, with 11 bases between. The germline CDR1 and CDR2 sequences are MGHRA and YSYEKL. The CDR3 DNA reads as TGCGCCAGCAGCCAAGGGACAGCAGCATACAATGAGCAGTTCTTC. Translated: CASSQGTAAYNEQFF.

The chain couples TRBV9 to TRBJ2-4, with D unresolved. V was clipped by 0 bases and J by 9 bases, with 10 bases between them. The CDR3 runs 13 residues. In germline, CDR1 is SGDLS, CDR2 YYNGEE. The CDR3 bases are TGTGCCAGCAGCGTAGTGGGGTCCGGCATTCAGTACTTC. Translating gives CASSVVGSGIQYF.

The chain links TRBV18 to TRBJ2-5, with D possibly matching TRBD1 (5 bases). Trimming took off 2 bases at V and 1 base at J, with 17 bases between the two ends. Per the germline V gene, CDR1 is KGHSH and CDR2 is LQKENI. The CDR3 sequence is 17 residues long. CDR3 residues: CASSPVSGNIGQETQYF. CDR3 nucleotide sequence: TGTGCCAGCTCACCAGTTTCAGGGAATATAGGCCAAGAGACCCAGTACTTC.

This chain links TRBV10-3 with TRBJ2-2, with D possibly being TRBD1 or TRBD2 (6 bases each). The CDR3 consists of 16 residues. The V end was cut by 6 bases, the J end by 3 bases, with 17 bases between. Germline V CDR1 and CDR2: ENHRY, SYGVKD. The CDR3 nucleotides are TGTGCCATCAGCCCATTGTACAGGGAGGACACCGGGGAGCTGTTTTTT. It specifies CAISPLYREDTGELFF.

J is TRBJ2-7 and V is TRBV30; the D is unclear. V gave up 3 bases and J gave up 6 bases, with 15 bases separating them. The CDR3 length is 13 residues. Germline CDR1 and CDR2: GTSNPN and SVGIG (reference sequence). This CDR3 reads CAWSPDRAPEQYF. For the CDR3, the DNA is TGTGCCTGGAGCCCCGACCGTGCACCCGAGCAGTACTTC.

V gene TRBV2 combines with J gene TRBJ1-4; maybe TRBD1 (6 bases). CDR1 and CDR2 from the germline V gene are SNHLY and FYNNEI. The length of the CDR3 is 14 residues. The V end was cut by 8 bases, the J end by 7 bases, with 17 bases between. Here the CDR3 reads CASGGGTIGEKLFF. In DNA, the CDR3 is TGTGCCAGCGGAGGGGGGACAATTGGTGAAAAACTGTTTTTT. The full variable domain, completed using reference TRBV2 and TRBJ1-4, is EPEVTQTPSHQVTQMGQEVILRCVPISNHLYFYWYRQILGQKVEFLVSFYNNEISEKSEIFDDQFSVERPDGSNFTLKIRSTKLEDSAMYFCASGGGTIGEKLFFGSGTQLSVL.

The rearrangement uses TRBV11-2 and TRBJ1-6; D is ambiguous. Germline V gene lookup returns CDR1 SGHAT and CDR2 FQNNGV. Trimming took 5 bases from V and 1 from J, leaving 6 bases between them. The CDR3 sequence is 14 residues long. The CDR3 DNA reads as TGTGCCAGCAGCAGGCTTTCCTATAATTCACCCCTCCACTTT. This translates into CASSRLSYNSPLHF. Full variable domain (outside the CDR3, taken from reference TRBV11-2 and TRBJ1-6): EAGVAQSPRYKIIEKRQSVAFWCNPISGHATLYWYQQILGQGPKLLIQFQNNGVVDDSQLPKDRFSAERLKGVDSTLKIQPAKLEDSAVYLCASSRLSYNSPLHFGNGTRLTVT.

The CDR3 loop is CASSQLNSPSYEQYF. The CDR3 DNA is TGCGCCAGCAGCCAGTTAAACAGTCCCTCCTACGAGCAGTACTTC. The chain recombines TRBV4-3 with TRBJ2-7; D unclear. Germline-derived CDR1 and CDR2 are LGHNA and YSLEER. This CDR3 comprises 15 residues. V gave up 3 bases and J gave up 0 bases, with 12 bases separating them.

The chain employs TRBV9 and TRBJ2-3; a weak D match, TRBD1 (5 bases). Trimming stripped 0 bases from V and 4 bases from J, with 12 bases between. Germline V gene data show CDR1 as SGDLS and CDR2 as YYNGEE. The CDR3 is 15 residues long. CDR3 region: CASSVADIRADTQYF. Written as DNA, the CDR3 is TGTGCCAGCAGCGTAGCGGACATTAGGGCAGATACGCAGTATTTT.

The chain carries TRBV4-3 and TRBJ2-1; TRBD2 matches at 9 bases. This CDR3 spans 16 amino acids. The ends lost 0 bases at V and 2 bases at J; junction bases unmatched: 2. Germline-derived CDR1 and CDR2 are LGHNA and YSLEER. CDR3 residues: CASSQDAGGPYNEQFF. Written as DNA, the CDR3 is TGCGCCAGCAGCCAAGACGCGGGGGGGCCCTACAATGAGCAGTTCTTC.

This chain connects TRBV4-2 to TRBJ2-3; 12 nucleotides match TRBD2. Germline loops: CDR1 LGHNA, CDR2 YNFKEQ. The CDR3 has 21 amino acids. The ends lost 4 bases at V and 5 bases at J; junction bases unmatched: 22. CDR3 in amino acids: CASSPYSSSGGAGSRVDTQYF. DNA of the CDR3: TGTGCCAGCAGCCCGTATTCGTCTAGCGGGGGGGCTGGGAGTCGGGTAGATACGCAGTATTTT.

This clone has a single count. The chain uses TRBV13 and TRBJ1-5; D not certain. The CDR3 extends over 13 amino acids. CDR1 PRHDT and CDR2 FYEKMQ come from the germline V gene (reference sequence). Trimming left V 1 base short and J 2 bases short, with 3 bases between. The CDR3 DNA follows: TGTGCCAGCAGCTTAGATGGCAATCAGCCCCAGCATTTT. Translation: CASSLDGNQPQHF. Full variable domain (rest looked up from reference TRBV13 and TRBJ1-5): AAGVIQSPRHLIKEKRETATLKCYPIPRHDTVYWYQQGPGQDPQFLISFYEKMQSDKGSIPDRFSAQQFSDYHSELNMSSLELGDSALYFCASSLDGNQPQHFGDGTRLSIL.

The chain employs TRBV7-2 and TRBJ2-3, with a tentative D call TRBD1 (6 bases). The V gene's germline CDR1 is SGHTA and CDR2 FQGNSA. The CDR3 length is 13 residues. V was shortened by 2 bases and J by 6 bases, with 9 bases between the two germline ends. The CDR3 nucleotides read TGTGCCAGCAGCTTATTGGGGGCTGATACGCAGTATTTT. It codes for CASSLLGADTQYF.

This CDR3 reads CASTHLWANVLTF. CDR3 bases: TGTGCCAGCACTCACTTGTGGGCCAACGTCCTGACTTTC. The gene calls are TRBV7-2 and TRBJ2-6, with D unclear. The CDR3 sequence is 13 residues long. V lost 7 bases and J lost 5, with 9 bases in between. Germline CDR1 is SGHTA and CDR2 is FQGNSA.